The 14 T cell receptor beta chains listed next were all sequenced from one sample in a study of T cell repertoires in aging, cancer and after chemotherapy. Multiplex touch-down PCR with TRB-A/B primers amplified rearranged V-D-J TRB sequences. TCRdb recomputed calls from the multiplex PCR reads with MiXCR, one row per CDR3 protein. Of thousands of distinct CDR3 sequences in the sample, 20% to 25% were seen once. Amplification of TCR beta used genomic DNA extracted from peripheral blood. Sequenced material: blood. All receptors come from a human donor with a blood cancer.

This clonotype was seen only a few times. CDR3 amino acids: CASSDPGTANYGYTF. The CDR3 nucleotides read TGTGCCAGCAGCGACCCCGGGACAGCTAACTATGGCTACACCTTC. V and J are TRBV7-9 and TRBJ1-2; 7 positions agree with TRBD1. CDR3 length equals 15 residues. From germline, CDR1 is SEHNR and CDR2 FQNEAQ (reference sequence). V lost 5 bases and J lost 0; bases outside the gene matches: 6. The full variable domain, rest sourced from reference TRBV7-9 and TRBJ1-2, is DTGVSQNPRHKITKRGQNVTFRCDPISEHNRLYWYRQTLGQGPEFLTYFQNEAQLEKSRLLSDRFSAERPKGSFSTLEIQRTEQGDSAMYLCASSDPGTANYGYTFGSGTRLTVV.

This clonotype is deemed medium-sized. The chain is built from TRBV5-6 and TRBJ1-2; no clear D. V was shortened by 5 bases and J by 3 bases, with 17 bases between the two germline ends. Germline assignment: CDR1 SGHDT and CDR2 YYEEEE. This CDR3 region has 15 residues. In DNA form, the CDR3 reads TGTGCCAGCAGGCTTGGGAAGGGAAGATACTATGGCTACACCTTC. This codes for CASRLGKGRYYGYTF.

In this sample, this clonotype is medium-sized. The J gene is TRBJ2-2, the V gene TRBV30, with D perhaps TRBD2 (5 bases). Trimming shortened V by 2 bases and J by 4 bases, and 11 bases separated the two germline ends. This CDR3 contains 14 residues. CDR1 is GTSNPN, CDR2 SVGIG, per germline (reference sequence). In nucleotides, the CDR3 is TGTGCCTGGAGTACCGGGATCGGCACCGGGGAGCTGTTTTTT. It yields the protein CAWSTGIGTGELFF.

The chain combines TRBV28 with TRBJ1-5; no definite D call. The CDR3 is 13 amino acids. CDR1 is MDHEN, CDR2 SYDVKM, per germline. V was trimmed by 9 bases and J by 6 bases, leaving 15 bases between them. CDR3 nucleotide sequence: TGTGCCAGTATTGATTTCGGAGGTCAGCCCCAGCATTTT. Translation gives CASIDFGGQPQHF.

The V call is TRBV24-1, the J call TRBJ2-7; 7 bases map to TRBD1. CDR3 size: 14 residues. The germline V gene encodes CDR1 KGHDR and CDR2 SFDVKD. V shed 6 bases and J 0 bases; nucleotides not matched to a gene: 4. The CDR3 protein is CATSTGASSYEQYF. The CDR3 nucleotides are TGTGCCACCAGTACAGGGGCAAGCTCCTACGAGCAGTACTTC.

This chain links TRBV7-9 with TRBJ1-1; no clear D gene. CDR1 is SEHNR and CDR2 is FQNEAQ in the germline V gene (reference sequence). The germline V and J ends were trimmed by 2 bases and 1 base, with 8 bases remaining between them. The CDR3 consists of 14 residues. The CDR3 loop reads CASSLRTGNTEAFF. The CDR3 nucleotides are TGTGCCAGCAGCTTACGGACGGGGAACACTGAAGCTTTCTTT.

By share, this clonotype counts as medium-sized. The chain employs TRBV6-5 and TRBJ2-5; D call uncertain. Germline values: CDR1 MNHEY, CDR2 SVGAGI. The CDR3 is 15 residues long. V lost 6 bases to trimming and J lost 5 bases, with 19 bases between them. CDR3: CASSPDQVPGETQYF. The CDR3 nucleotides read TGTGCCAGCAGCCCCGATCAGGTGCCTGGGGAGACCCAGTACTTC.

The chain joins TRBV28 to TRBJ1-2, with D maybe TRBD1 (5 bases). V lost 4 bases to trimming and J lost 3 bases, with 18 bases between them. The CDR3 runs 16 residues. Germline lookup yields CDR1 MDHEN and CDR2 SYDVKM. The CDR3 loop is CASSSSRWGSDYGYTF. The CDR3 coding sequence is TGTGCCAGCAGTTCCTCTCGGTGGGGGTCGGACTATGGCTACACCTTC.

This clonotype was seen repeatedly, ten times or more. The rearrangement links TRBV19 to TRBJ1-1, with D possibly matching TRBD1 (5 bases). Germline loops: CDR1 LNHDA, CDR2 SQIVND (reference sequence). This CDR3 spans 13 amino acids. The germline V and J ends were trimmed by 3 bases and 6 bases, with 11 bases remaining between them. CDR3 sequence (DNA): TGTGCCAGTAGTATTGAGAAAGGGGCTGAAGCTTTCTTT. It translates to CASSIEKGAEAFF.

In this sample, this clonotype is medium-sized. The chain is built from TRBV19 and TRBJ1-6; a possible D gene is TRBD1 (5 bases). Trimming left V 7 bases short and J 2 bases short, with 15 bases between. The CDR3 runs 16 residues. Germline loops: CDR1 LNHDA, CDR2 SQIVND (reference sequence). CDR3 region: CASMDLDIAYNSPLHF. The CDR3 DNA sequence: TGTGCCAGTATGGATTTGGACATCGCCTATAATTCACCCCTCCACTTT.

The V call is TRBV20-1, the J call TRBJ1-4; 9 bases are shared with TRBD1. V lost 3 bases to trimming and J lost 7 bases; unmatched junction nucleotides: 3. The CDR3 is 13 residues long. Germline V gives CDR1 DFQATT, CDR2 SNEGSKA (reference sequence). CDR3 loop: CSASGQGFEKLFF. CDR3 coding DNA: TGCAGTGCTAGTGGACAGGGGTTTGAAAAACTGTTTTTT.

This clonotype has only a few counts. The chain couples TRBV12-3 or TRBV12-4 to TRBJ1-1; no clear D. The CDR3 is 13 amino acids. V was trimmed by 1 base and J by 4 bases, leaving 7 bases between them. The CDR3 protein is CASSLEVFTEAFF. DNA for the CDR3: TGTGCCAGCAGTTTAGAGGTGTTCACTGAAGCTTTCTTT.

The chain is built from TRBV28 and TRBJ2-1; the match to TRBD1 covers 10 bases. Trimming took 5 bases from V and 6 from J; bases not matched to a gene: 10. This CDR3 region has 16 residues. Germline values: CDR1 MDHEN, CDR2 SYDVKM. The CDR3 region is CASSRQGAHLGNEQFF. Here the CDR3 DNA reads TGTGCCAGCAGTCGACAGGGGGCTCATCTAGGCAATGAGCAGTTCTTC.

This clonotype was found a few times. This rearrangement joins TRBV6-6 to TRBJ1-5; 8 nucleotides line up with TRBD1. From germline, CDR1 is MNHNY and CDR2 SVGAGI (reference sequence). The CDR3 loop spans 18 amino acids. V was pared by 2 bases and J by 0 bases, with 9 bases of the junction left unmatched. Here the CDR3 reads CASSYTHRGRYSNQPQHF. In DNA form, the CDR3 reads TGTGCCAGCAGTTACACACACAGGGGGAGATATAGCAATCAGCCCCAGCATTTT.